Below are 7 T cell receptor beta chains sequenced from a single sample in a study of spatial heterogeneity in lung cancer. Time point of the sample: blood at routine non-recurrence follow-up after resection. Unsorted tumor, nontumor lung tissue or cryopreserved PBMC supplied the whole RNA. TCRdb redid the calling of the 5' RACE reads with MiXCR, one entry per CDR3 protein. The data show around 110,000 distinct CDR3 sequences, with 12% seen just once and 16% held by the top ten. The sample was PBMCs, taken at follow-up. The origin of the receptors is a male donor with early-stage non-small cell lung cancer.

This clonotype came up many times. The gene calls are TRBV29-1 and TRBJ2-1; the D call may be TRBD1 or TRBD2 (5 bases each). Germline V gene sequence: CDR1 SQVTM, CDR2 ANQGSEA. V shed 3 bases and J shed 8 bases, with 14 bases lying between them. CDR3 size: 13 residues. As DNA, the CDR3 is TGCAGCGTTGACGGGACGCCCTGGGATGAGCAGTTCTTC. Translating it yields CSVDGTPWDEQFF.

The chain carries TRBV25-1 and TRBJ2-3; TRBD2 matches at 13 bases. Germline V CDR1 and CDR2: MGHDK, SYGVNS. The CDR3 consists of 16 residues. The V gene end was trimmed by 3 bases and the J gene end by 8 bases; junction bases not matched to a gene: 8. The DNA of the CDR3 is TGTGCCAGCAGTGACTACTGGACTAGCGGGAGCGGTACGCAGTATTTT. It encodes CASSDYWTSGSGTQYF.

The chain combines TRBV9 with TRBJ2-2; the D is unclear. The V gene's germline CDR1 is SGDLS and CDR2 YYNGEE. Trimming cost V 0 bases and J 3 bases, with 6 bases left between them. This CDR3 has 14 amino acids. The CDR3 DNA follows: TGTGCCAGCAGCGTAGACGGGTACACCGGGGAGCTGTTTTTT. Translated: CASSVDGYTGELFF.

This clonotype has ten or more counts. The rearrangement joins TRBV5-1 to TRBJ2-5, with 13 bases aligning to TRBD2. The CDR3 has 16 residues. Germline loops: CDR1 SGHRS, CDR2 YFSETQ. J gave up 1 base and V 3 bases, and 3 bases lay outside the gene matches. The CDR3 region has the DNA TGCGCCAGCAGCTGGACTAGCGGGGGAGTCCAAGAGACCCAGTACTTC. It is translated as CASSWTSGGVQETQYF.

A word on this clonotype: Since the CDR3 does not end with the conserved phenylalanine or tryptophan, this likely comes from a read error. The genes are TRBV5-8 and TRBJ1-5; 9 nucleotides match TRBD1. Germline lookup yields CDR1 SGHTS and CDR2 YDEGEE. V shed 0 bases, J shed 0 bases, and the junction held 13 bases outside the gene matches. This CDR3 is built from 20 residues. The CDR3 region is CASSLGTGAYSSYSNQPQHL. The CDR3, as DNA: TGTGCCAGCAGCTTGGGGACAGGGGCCTACTCCTCTTATAGCAATCAGCCCCAGCATTTA.

This clonotype appeared many times. The V call is TRBV9, the J call TRBJ2-7; TRBD1 matches 10 bases. CDR1 is SGDLS and CDR2 is YYNGEE in the germline V gene. CDR3 length: 14 residues. V shed 4 bases and J 7 bases; nucleotides not matched to a gene: 8. As DNA, the CDR3 is TGTGCCAGCAGCCCGGGACAGGGGACGGGAGAGCAGTACTTC. This codes for CASSPGQGTGEQYF.

This clonotype was detected ten times or more. The chain couples TRBV29-1 to TRBJ2-4, with 8 positions matching TRBD1. The ends lost 7 bases at V and 0 bases at J; junction bases unmatched: 14. Germline values: CDR1 SQVTM, CDR2 ANQGSEA. The CDR3 is 17 residues long. CDR3 amino acids: CSAFGQGRDLAKNIQYF. The CDR3 nucleotides are TGCAGCGCCTTTGGACAGGGAAGGGATCTAGCCAAAAACATTCAGTACTTC.